The T cell receptor beta chain under discussion was sequenced for a study of response to subunit inactivated influenza vaccine. Whole-study findings and limits: There was a suggestion from the authors that each seasonal influenza vaccination recruits few new T cells.

Using its own MiXCR run on the RT-PCR reads, TCRdb lists one record per CDR3 protein. This table has 650,000 to 800,000 distinct CDR3 sequences, about 15% appearing once. The CDR3 is 16 amino acids. Deletions cut 1 base from V and 2 bases from J, with 13 bases between. CDR1 and CDR2 from the germline V gene are MNHEY and SMNVEV (reference sequence). With regard to this clonotype: Its specificity is not known.

The chain couples TRBV27 to TRBJ2-3, with D perhaps assigned TRBD1 or TRBD2 (6 bases each). This clonotype was obtained from a man aged 45 to 65 who received an inactivated influenza vaccine. Here the sequenced sample was PBMCs from blood, taken less than 15 days before vaccination. CDR3 DNA: TGTGCCAGCAGTTTATGGTGGGGGGCTGACACAGATACGCAGTATTTT. This sequence encodes CASSLWWGADTDTQYF.